This T cell receptor (beta chain) derives from a study of cytomegalovirus exposure and HLA in healthy donors. Study-level points and caveats: Later on, an analysis found that several of the most significant clusters appeared to be linked to common viral pathogens, which included parvovirus B19.

Vbeta (60) and Jbeta (13) primers were used in the PCR. The repertoire was sequenced with immunoSEQ multiplex PCR; TCRdb's copy has only in-frame clones and lacks some. This sample yields 95,000 to 110,000 clones, of which around 74% are seen a single time; 13% to 15% belongs to the top ten. This clone was picked up one time. Antigen: not known. The TCR originated in a woman in her forties in good health and CMV-seropositive. The source material was PBMCs.

CDR3 loop: CSAWTVEAFF. In nucleotides, the CDR3 is TGCAGCGCATGGACTGTTGAAGCTTTCTTT. The chain couples TRBV29-1 to TRBJ1-1; D is ambiguous. Germline CDR1 is SQVTM and CDR2 is ANQGSEA. CDR3 length equals 10 residues. Trimming took off 7 bases at V and 7 bases at J, with 10 bases between the two ends.